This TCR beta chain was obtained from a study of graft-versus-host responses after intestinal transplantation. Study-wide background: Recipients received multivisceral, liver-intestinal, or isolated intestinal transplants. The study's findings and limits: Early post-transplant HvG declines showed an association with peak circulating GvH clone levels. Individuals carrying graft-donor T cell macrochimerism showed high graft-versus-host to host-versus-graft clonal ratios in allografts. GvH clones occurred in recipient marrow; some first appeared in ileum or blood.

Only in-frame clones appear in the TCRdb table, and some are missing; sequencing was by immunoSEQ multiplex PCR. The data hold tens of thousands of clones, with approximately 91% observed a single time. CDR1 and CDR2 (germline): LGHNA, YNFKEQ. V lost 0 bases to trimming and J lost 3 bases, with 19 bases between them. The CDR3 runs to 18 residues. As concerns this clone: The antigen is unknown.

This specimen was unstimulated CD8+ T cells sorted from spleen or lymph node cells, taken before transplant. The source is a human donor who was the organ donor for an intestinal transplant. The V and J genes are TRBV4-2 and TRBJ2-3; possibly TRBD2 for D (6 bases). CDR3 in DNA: TGTGCCAGCAGCCAAGAGAGGGACTTCCCTCTACTTACAGATACGCAGTATTTT. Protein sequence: CASSQERDFPLLTDTQYF.